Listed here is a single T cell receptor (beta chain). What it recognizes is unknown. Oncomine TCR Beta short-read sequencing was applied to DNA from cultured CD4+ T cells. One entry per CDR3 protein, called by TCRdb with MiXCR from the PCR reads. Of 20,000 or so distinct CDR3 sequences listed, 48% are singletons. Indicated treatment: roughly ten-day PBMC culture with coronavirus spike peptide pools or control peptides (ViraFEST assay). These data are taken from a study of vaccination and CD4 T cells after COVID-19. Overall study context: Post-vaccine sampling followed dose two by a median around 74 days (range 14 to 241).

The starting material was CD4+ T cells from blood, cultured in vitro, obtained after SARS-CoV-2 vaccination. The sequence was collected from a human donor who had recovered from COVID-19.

The CDR3 protein is CASSRGTVANQPQHF. The DNA of the CDR3 is TGTGCCAGCAGCCGGGGGACGGTAGCAAATCAGCCCCAGCATTTT. The chain uses TRBV28 and TRBJ1-5; tentatively, D is TRBD1 (5 bases). Trimming took off 6 bases at V and 4 bases at J, with 16 bases between the two ends. The CDR3 is made up of 15 amino acids. Germline V CDR1 and CDR2: MDHEN, SYDVKM. The whole variable domain, remainder taken from reference TRBV28 and TRBJ1-5, is DVKVTQSSRYLVKRTGEKVFLECVQDMDHENMFWYRQDPGLGLRLIYFSYDVKMKEKGDIPEGYSVSREKKERFSLILESASTNQTSMYLCASSRGTVANQPQHFGDGTRLSIL.